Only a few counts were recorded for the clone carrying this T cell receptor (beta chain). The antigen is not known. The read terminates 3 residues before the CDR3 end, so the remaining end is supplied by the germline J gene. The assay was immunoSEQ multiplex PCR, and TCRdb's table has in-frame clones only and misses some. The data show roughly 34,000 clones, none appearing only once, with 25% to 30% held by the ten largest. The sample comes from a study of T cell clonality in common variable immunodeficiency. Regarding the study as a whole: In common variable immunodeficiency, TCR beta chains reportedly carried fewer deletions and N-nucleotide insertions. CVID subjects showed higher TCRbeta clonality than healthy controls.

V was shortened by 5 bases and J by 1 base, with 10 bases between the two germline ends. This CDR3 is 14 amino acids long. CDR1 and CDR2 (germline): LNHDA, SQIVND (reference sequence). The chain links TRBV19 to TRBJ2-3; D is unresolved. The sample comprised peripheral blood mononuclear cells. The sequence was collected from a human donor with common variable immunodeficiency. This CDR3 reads CASSHEVGTDTQYF. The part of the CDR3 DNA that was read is TGTGCCAGTAGTCATGAGGTGGGCACAGATACG.